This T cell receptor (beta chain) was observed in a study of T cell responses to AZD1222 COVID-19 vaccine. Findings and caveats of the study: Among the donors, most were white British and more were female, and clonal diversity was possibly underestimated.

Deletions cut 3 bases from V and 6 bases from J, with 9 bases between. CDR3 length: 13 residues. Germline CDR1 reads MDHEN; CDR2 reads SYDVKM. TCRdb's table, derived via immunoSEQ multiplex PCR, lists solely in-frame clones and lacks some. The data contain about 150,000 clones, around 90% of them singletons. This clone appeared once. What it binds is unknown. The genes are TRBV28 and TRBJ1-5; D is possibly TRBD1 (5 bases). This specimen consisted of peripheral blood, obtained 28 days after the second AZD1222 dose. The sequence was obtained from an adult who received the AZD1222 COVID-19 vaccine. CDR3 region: CASSFKGFQPQHF. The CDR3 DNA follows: TGTGCCAGCAGTTTCAAGGGGTTTCAGCCCCAGCATTTT.